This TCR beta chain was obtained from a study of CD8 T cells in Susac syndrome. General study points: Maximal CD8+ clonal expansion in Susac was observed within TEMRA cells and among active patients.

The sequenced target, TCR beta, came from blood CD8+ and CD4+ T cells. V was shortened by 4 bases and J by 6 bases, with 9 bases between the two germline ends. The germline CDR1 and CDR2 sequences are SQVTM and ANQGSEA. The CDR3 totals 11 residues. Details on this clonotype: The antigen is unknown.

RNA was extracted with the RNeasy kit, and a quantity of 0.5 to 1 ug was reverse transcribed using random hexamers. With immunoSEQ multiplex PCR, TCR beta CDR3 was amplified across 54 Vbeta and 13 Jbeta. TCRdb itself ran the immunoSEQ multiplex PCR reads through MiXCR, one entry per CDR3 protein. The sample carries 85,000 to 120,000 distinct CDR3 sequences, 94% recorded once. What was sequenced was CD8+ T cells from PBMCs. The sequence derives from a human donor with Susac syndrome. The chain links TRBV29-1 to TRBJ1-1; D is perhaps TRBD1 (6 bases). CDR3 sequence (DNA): TGCAGCGTTGTCAGGGGCCCTGAAGCTTTCTTT. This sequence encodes CSVVRGPEAFF.